Following are 31 T cell receptor beta chains from one sample sequenced in a study of beta chain features in type 1 diabetes. General study results and limits: People with Type 1 diabetes carried modestly yet significantly shorter TCRB CDR3s in all four CD4+ subsets.

The entirety of the isolated RNA underwent reverse transcription, so expressed TCRB transcripts were sequenced. Method: immunoSEQ multiplex PCR; TCRdb's copy keeps in-frame clones and lacks some. The table records about 660,000 clones, over 12% of them present only once. Antigens for these TCRs are unknown. The specimen was naive CD4+ T cells from blood. Receptor source: a man aged 18 to 29 with type 1 diabetes.

The V gene is TRBV5-1, the J gene TRBJ2-7; D remains ambiguous. V was cut by 3 bases and J by 5 bases, with 6 bases left in between. There are 11 residues in the CDR3. Germline-derived CDR1 and CDR2 are SGHRS and YFSETQ. Here the CDR3 DNA reads TGCGCCAGCAGCTCCTACGACGAGCAGTACTTC. The encoded protein is CASSSYDEQYF.

The V gene is TRBV2, the J gene TRBJ2-1; D might be TRBD2 (5 bases). This CDR3 is 11 amino acids long. Germline loops: CDR1 SNHLY, CDR2 FYNNEI. The V gene lost 0 bases and the J gene lost 15 bases, with 9 bases spanning the gap. CDR3 DNA: TGTGCCAGCAGTGAAGCGGCAGAGGGGTTCTTC. It encodes CASSEAAEGFF.

In its sample, this clone was seen a few times. The chain carries TRBV6-6 and TRBJ2-5; no firm D call. Trimming took off 5 bases at V and 7 bases at J, with 20 bases between the two ends. From germline, CDR1 is MNHNY and CDR2 SVGAGI (reference sequence). This CDR3 spans 15 amino acids. The CDR3 protein is CASSPRAIEIGTQYF. The CDR3 DNA reads TGTGCCAGCAGTCCACGGGCGATAGAGATCGGGACCCAGTACTTC.

This chain joins TRBV28 and TRBJ2-5, with 7 positions matching TRBD2. The J segment lost 2 bases and the V segment lost 4 bases, leaving 4 bases of the junction unmatched. Germline CDR1 is MDHEN and CDR2 is SYDVKM. The CDR3 extends over 14 amino acids. The DNA of the CDR3 is TGTGCCAGCAGTTCAGGGACTATACAAGAGACCCAGTACTTC. Translating it yields CASSSGTIQETQYF.

This clone appeared a few times. The genes are TRBV7-9 and TRBJ2-4; D is perhaps TRBD1 or TRBD2 (5 bases each). Germline CDR1 is SEHNR and CDR2 is FQNEAQ (reference sequence). The CDR3 contains 18 residues. The V gene lost 3 bases and the J gene lost 0 bases, with 18 bases spanning the gap. The CDR3 here is CASSFTPGPTIAKNIQYF. The CDR3, as DNA: TGTGCCAGCAGCTTCACACCGGGACCGACCATAGCCAAAAACATTCAGTACTTC.

Points on this clone: One end of the junction does not line up with germline, which may come from a read error. The chain combines TRBV7-7 with TRBJ2-5; 10 bases fit TRBD1. CDR3 size: 15 residues. Germline V gene lookup returns CDR1 SSHAT and CDR2 FNYEAQ (reference sequence). The CDR3 DNA sequence: TGTGCTAGCAGCGGGACCGGGACAGGGGAAGAGACCCAGTACTTC. It is translated as CASSGTGTGEETQYF.

This clone was seen a handful of times. This chain uses TRBV20-1 with TRBJ1-5; D is perhaps TRBD1 (5 bases). Germline assignment: CDR1 DFQATT and CDR2 SNEGSKA (reference sequence). V was pared by 5 bases and J by 7 bases, with 9 bases between. This CDR3 region has 11 residues. The DNA for the CDR3 is TGCAGTGCTCAGACAGACCAGCCCCAGCATTTT. This gives the protein CSAQTDQPQHF.

This chain joins TRBV30 and TRBJ2-1, with D unclear. CDR1 and CDR2 (germline): GTSNPN, SVGIG (reference sequence). V dropped 0 bases and J dropped 7 bases, with 7 bases sitting between them. This CDR3 has 12 amino acids. The CDR3 DNA follows: TGTGCCTGGAGTGTCCTGATGAATGAGCAGTTCTTC. This gives the protein CAWSVLMNEQFF.

This clone was recorded a few times. The chain employs TRBV6-5 and TRBJ2-3; the D gene is possibly TRBD1 (6 bases). V lost 0 bases, J lost 2 bases, and 9 bases lay in between. The CDR3 consists of 15 residues. From germline, CDR1 is MNHEY and CDR2 SVGAGI. In DNA, the CDR3 is TGTGCCAGCAGTTACTCCGACAGGTTCACAGATACGCAGTATTTT. This encodes CASSYSDRFTDTQYF.

In its sample, this clone was seen a few times. The V and J genes are TRBV6-1 and TRBJ1-5; no clear D gene. Germline V gives CDR1 MNHNS, CDR2 SASEGT. Trimming shortened V by 1 base and J by 11 bases, and 3 bases separated the two germline ends. This CDR3 spans 10 amino acids. CDR3 residues: CASSEVSQHF. CDR3 DNA: TGTGCCAGCAGTGAAGTGTCCCAGCATTTT.

This chain links TRBV28 with TRBJ2-7; TRBD2 agrees at 8 bases. With V trimmed by 3 bases and J by 8 bases, 12 bases remained unmatched. Germline V CDR1 and CDR2: MDHEN, SYDVKM. This CDR3 has 15 residues. CDR3 region: CASSLGFQREWQQYF. The CDR3 DNA reads TGTGCCAGCAGTTTGGGATTTCAGCGGGAGTGGCAGCAGTACTTC.

A few counts support this clone. The chain links TRBV9 to TRBJ1-2; D unclear. Germline lookup yields CDR1 SGDLS and CDR2 YYNGEE. V lost 5 bases, J lost 2 bases, and 16 bases lay in between. The CDR3 contains 15 residues. CDR3 coding DNA: TGTGCCAGCAGAACTAAGGACGGCGACAACTATGGCTACACCTTC. This translates into CASRTKDGDNYGYTF.

This chain joins TRBV11-1 and TRBJ2-7, with 12 bases fitting TRBD1. The germline V gene encodes CDR1 SGHAT and CDR2 FQDESV (reference sequence). V dropped 5 bases and J dropped 2; count of bases not matched to a gene: 7. The CDR3 is 16 amino acids. CDR3 region: CASSLEGTGGAYEQYF. The CDR3 nucleotides are TGTGCCAGCAGCCTCGAAGGGACAGGGGGCGCCTACGAGCAGTACTTC.

This rearrangement joins TRBV7-2 to TRBJ2-1, with D perhaps TRBD1 or TRBD2 (7 bases each). CDR1 and CDR2 (germline): SGHTA, FQGNSA. V was clipped by 5 bases and J by 6 bases, with 14 bases between them. This CDR3 contains 14 residues. CDR3 DNA sequence: TGTGCCAGCAGCAACAGGGGAGGGGGCAATGAGCAGTTCTTC. It translates to CASSNRGGGNEQFF.

The CDR3 loop reads CASSSYGQGTGELFF. In DNA, the CDR3 is TGTGCCAGCAGCTCCTACGGACAGGGAACCGGGGAGCTGTTTTTT. The V call is TRBV13, the J call TRBJ2-2; 8 positions agree with TRBD1. CDR3 length: 15 residues. J lost 5 bases, V lost 4 bases, and 6 bases had no gene match. CDR1 and CDR2 from the germline V gene are PRHDT and FYEKMQ (reference sequence).

The chain links TRBV6-5 to TRBJ1-1; D not certain. CDR3 length equals 13 residues. Trimming took off 8 bases at V and 5 bases at J, with 15 bases between the two ends. Looked up from germline, CDR1 is MNHEY and CDR2 is SVGAGI. The CDR3 DNA is TGTGCCAGCGGCTCCGGGGTCGGGACTGAAGCTTTCTTT. It is translated as CASGSGVGTEAFF.

This clone was found a few times. For the CDR3, the DNA is TGCGCCAGCAGCCAAGTAGGGACCGGGGAGCTGTTTTTT. Residues: CASSQVGTGELFF. This rearrangement joins TRBV4-1 to TRBJ2-2, with D uncertain. This CDR3 region has 13 residues. The V and J ends lost 1 base and 5 bases respectively, with 5 bases between them. The germline gives CDR1 MGHRA, CDR2 YSYEKL.

This clone was detected a few times. V usage is TRBV30 and J usage is TRBJ2-7; 7 bases align to TRBD1. J lost 2 bases, V lost 2 bases, and 9 bases had no gene match. The germline V gene has CDR1 GTSNPN and CDR2 SVGIG (reference sequence). CDR3 length: 15 amino acids. In nucleotides, the CDR3 is TGTGCCTGGAGTAGGGCGGCAGGGGGAACCTACGAGCAGTACTTC. Its translation is CAWSRAAGGTYEQYF.

This clone was observed a handful of times. The rearrangement uses TRBV30 and TRBJ2-1; D perhaps matches TRBD2 (6 bases). The V gene lost 5 bases and the J gene lost 12 bases, with 17 bases spanning the gap. CDR1 and CDR2 (germline): GTSNPN, SVGIG (reference sequence). The CDR3 extends over 12 amino acids. DNA for the CDR3: TGTGCCTGGTCTGCGTCCCGGAGGGGGCAGTTCTTC. This gives the protein CAWSASRRGQFF.

To note about this clone: Other DNA sequences in the sample encode the same CDR3. The rearrangement uses TRBV7-9 and TRBJ1-1; weak D call: TRBD1 (5 bases). Germline V gene lookup returns CDR1 SEHNR and CDR2 FQNEAQ (reference sequence). Trimming removed 1 base at V and 8 bases at J, with 5 bases between. The length of the CDR3 is 11 residues. The CDR3 sequence: CASSLGTEAFF. The CDR3 DNA follows: TGTGCCAGCAGCTTAGGGACAGAAGCTTTCTTT. The full variable domain, with the rest looked up from reference TRBV7-9 and TRBJ1-1, is DTGVSQNPRHKITKRGQNVTFRCDPISEHNRLYWYRQTLGQGPEFLTYFQNEAQLEKSRLLSDRFSAERPKGSFSTLEIQRTEQGDSAMYLCASSLGTEAFFGQGTRLTVV.

This clone was recorded a few times. The J gene is TRBJ2-5, the V gene TRBV5-1; weak D call: TRBD2 (6 bases). The CDR3 length is 14 residues. Looked up from germline, CDR1 is SGHRS and CDR2 is YFSETQ. V was cut by 6 bases and J by 5 bases, with 17 bases left in between. In nucleotides, the CDR3 is TGCGCCAGCAACCGCGGGGCACCTGTCGAGACCCAGTACTTC. Protein product: CASNRGAPVETQYF.

In its sample, this clone was seen a few times. This rearrangement joins TRBV9 to TRBJ2-5; D remains unclear. The V gene's germline CDR1 is SGDLS and CDR2 YYNGEE. The CDR3 contains 14 residues. V gave up 4 bases and J gave up 1 base, with 11 bases separating them. For the CDR3, the DNA is TGTGCCAGCAGCCGATGGGGTGTCCAAGAGACCCAGTACTTC. Its translation is CASSRWGVQETQYF.

This chain uses TRBV6-6 with TRBJ2-2; TRBD1 is a possible D gene (6 bases). Germline CDR1 MNHNY, CDR2 SVGAGI (reference sequence). CDR3 length: 12 amino acids. Between the trimmed V and J ends, which lost 5 bases and 5 bases, there was a span of 6 bases. The CDR3 coding sequence is TGTGCCAGCAGTGGACAGACCGGGGAGCTGTTTTTT. Translation gives CASSGQTGELFF.

The table lists this clone with a few counts. The J gene is TRBJ1-4, the V gene TRBV30; D is possibly TRBD1 (6 bases). This CDR3 is 15 amino acids long. Germline lookup yields CDR1 GTSNPN and CDR2 SVGIG (reference sequence). Trimming cost V 3 bases and J 10 bases, with 21 bases left between them. CDR3 coding DNA: TGTGCCTGGAGGAAACGGGGGGCCGGGGAAGCAAAACTGTTTTTT. As protein: CAWRKRGAGEAKLFF.

This clone has more than one count but fewer than ten. The chain is built from TRBV4-3 and TRBJ2-4; D is ambiguous. V was pared by 0 bases and J by 6 bases, with 18 bases between. CDR1 and CDR2 (germline): LGHNA, YSLEER. The CDR3 runs to 17 residues. CDR3 protein: CASSQDYYRASSNIQYF. The DNA of the CDR3 is TGCGCCAGCAGCCAAGATTATTACAGAGCCTCCTCAAACATTCAGTACTTC.

This chain joins TRBV4-3 and TRBJ2-3; weak D call: TRBD1 (7 bases). V lost 0 bases and J lost 4, with 17 bases in between. Germline V gene sequence: CDR1 LGHNA, CDR2 YSLEER. The CDR3 is made up of 17 amino acids. The CDR3 sequence is CASSQDLQGGRADTQYF. DNA of the CDR3: TGCGCCAGCAGCCAAGATCTTCAGGGGGGCCGGGCAGATACGCAGTATTTT.

This clone was detected only a few times. This sequence joins TRBV7-3 and TRBJ2-1; maybe TRBD2 (6 bases). Trimming took off 5 bases at V and 9 bases at J, with 23 bases between the two ends. There are 16 residues in the CDR3. Looked up from germline, CDR1 is SGHTA and CDR2 is FQGTGA. As DNA, the CDR3 is TGTGCCAGCAGCCTCCAGCGGGCGGGCGCTACCGCTGAGCAGTTCTTC. Its translation is CASSLQRAGATAEQFF.

A single count supports this clone. V usage is TRBV5-1 and J usage is TRBJ2-7; 12 bases line up with TRBD2. Germline V gene data show CDR1 as SGHRS and CDR2 as YFSETQ. CDR3 size: 15 residues. With V trimmed by 4 bases and J by 4 bases, 6 bases remained unmatched. The DNA of the CDR3 is TGCGCCAGCAGCCCCGGACTAGCGGGGATATACGAGCAGTACTTC. Protein product: CASSPGLAGIYEQYF.

This chain links TRBV7-9 with TRBJ2-7, with no clear D. V shed 1 base and J shed 5 bases, with 6 bases lying between them. The length of the CDR3 is 12 residues. Germline-derived CDR1 and CDR2 are SEHNR and FQNEAQ (reference sequence). As DNA, the CDR3 is TGTGCCAGCAGCTTAGTTACGAACGAGCAGTACTTC. It encodes CASSLVTNEQYF.

The chain recombines TRBV18 with TRBJ2-5; TRBD2 aligns across 8 bases. J gave up 2 bases and V 3 bases, and 8 bases lay outside the gene matches. Germline V CDR1 and CDR2: KGHSH, LQKENI. The CDR3 is 16 amino acids. CDR3 in DNA: TGTGCCAGCTCACCTCCGAGCGGGGGATCTCAAGAGACCCAGTACTTC. Amino acids: CASSPPSGGSQETQYF.

V gene TRBV7-9 combines with J gene TRBJ2-5, with D maybe TRBD1 (5 bases). Germline CDR1 SEHNR, CDR2 FQNEAQ (reference sequence). V lost 2 bases and J lost 4, with 20 bases in between. This CDR3 has 17 residues. CDR3 residues: CASSLTARGWGSETQYF. In DNA form, the CDR3 reads TGTGCCAGCAGCTTAACGGCGCGAGGCTGGGGCTCAGAGACCCAGTACTTC.